A single sample gave rise to the 3 T cell receptor beta chains below, sequenced in a study of T cell responses to AZD1222 COVID-19 vaccine. The data were produced by immunoSEQ multiplex PCR, yet TCRdb's version contains in-frame clones alone and is incomplete. Of about 82,000 clones in the sample, 92% were seen once. Sequenced material: peripheral blood, taken 28 days after the second AZD1222 dose. These receptors were obtained from an adult who received the AZD1222 COVID-19 vaccine.

V and J are TRBV3-1 (or the pseudogene TRBV3-2) and TRBJ2-1; 10 bases line up with TRBD2. The V gene end was trimmed by 4 bases and the J gene end by 5 bases; junction bases not matched to a gene: 11. The CDR3 consists of 17 residues. Germline lookup yields CDR1 LGHDT and CDR2 YNNKEL (reference sequence). The CDR3 spells CASSLKSLAGVHNEQFF. DNA of the CDR3: TGTGCCAGCAGCCTAAAGTCTCTAGCGGGGGTCCACAATGAGCAGTTCTTC.

V usage is TRBV7-9 and J usage is TRBJ2-7; D gene uncertain. The CDR3 consists of 12 residues. V shed 3 bases and J shed 2 bases, with 5 bases lying between them. From germline, CDR1 is SEHNR and CDR2 FQNEAQ (reference sequence). The CDR3 nucleotides are TGTGCCAGCAGCTTTTTTGCCTACGAGCAGTACTTC. Residues: CASSFFAYEQYF.

The V call is TRBV3-1 (or the pseudogene TRBV3-2), the J call TRBJ2-1; 7 nucleotides line up with TRBD2. Looked up from germline, CDR1 is LGHDT and CDR2 is YNNKEL (reference sequence). The V and J ends lost 0 bases and 1 base, in that order; junction bases with no gene match: 3. This CDR3 is 16 amino acids long. DNA of the CDR3: TGTGCCAGCAGCCAAGAACGGGGGGTATCCTACAATGAGCAGTTCTTC. Its translation: CASSQERGVSYNEQFF.